These T cell receptor beta chains were read from a single sample in a study of T cell responses to AZD1222 COVID-19 vaccine. The protocol was immunoSEQ multiplex PCR, while the TCRdb copy is restricted to in-frame clones and leaves out a portion. The sample holds about 60,000 clones, 84% seen once. The sample here was peripheral blood, taken on day 0 of AZD1222 vaccination. The receptor set was obtained from an adult in good health. Both conserved end residues are trimmed from each CDR3. Fields, in order: clone size, CDR3 length, V gene, J gene, CDR3 protein. Size tells how often a clone was seen (once, few, many) or the class of an expanded clone, and some rows leave it out.

few	9	TRBV5-1	TRBJ1-2	ASSEQDGYT
.	9	TRBV11-1	TRBJ2-5	ASSLGQTQY
once	11	TRBV5-1	TRBJ1-2	ASSLDFKAGYT
.	13	TRBV5-1	TRBJ2-1	ASSLASGRNNEQF
.	12	TRBV7-9	TRBJ1-4	ASSSTRDGEKLF
.	13	TRBV6-5	TRBJ2-1	ASTGLGGRDNEQF
.	12	TRBV13	TRBJ1-6	ASSPDRDYSPLH
few	9	TRBV6-2/TRBV6-3	TRBJ1-3	ASSYPGPAT
.	10	TRBV5-5	TRBJ2-3	ASSLEVRGPF
.	16	TRBV4-1	TRBJ2-1	ASSQDYSLPRSYNEQF
.	12	TRBV9	TRBJ2-1	ASSVGSSDNEQF
.	14	TRBV27	TRBJ1-5	ASSPWTGALNQPQH
few	16	TRBV7-2	TRBJ2-3	ASSPDSPWTSGTDTQY
.	12	TRBV19	TRBJ2-1	ASSRADTYNEQF
.	14	TRBV6-5	TRBJ2-1	ASSYSGTREDDEQF
few	10	TRBV29-1	TRBJ1-1	SVAAANTEAF
.	14	TRBV3-1/TRBV3-2	TRBJ2-1	ASSQNSGTDHNEQF
.	12	TRBV5-1	TRBJ2-2	ASSLNSNTGELF
few	10	TRBV5-1	TRBJ1-2	ASSLDREGYT
.	9	TRBV20-1	TRBJ2-5	SAREEGTQY
.	12	TRBV25-1	TRBJ2-7	ASSDAGSLGEQY
.	12	TRBV29-1	TRBJ2-3	SVELGGGTDTQY
.	13	TRBV7-9	TRBJ1-1	ASSLYPRLNTEAF
once	13	TRBV15	TRBJ1-4	ATSSLGTANEKLF
.	15	TRBV2	TRBJ1-3	ASTGQDRSWSGNTIY
.	12	TRBV2	TRBJ2-2	ASTREGPIGELF
.	16	TRBV4-3	TRBJ2-1	ASSRTFGGGRLGNEQF
.	18	TRBV6-2/TRBV6-3	TRBJ1-6	ASSPNPGQGAIYYNSPLH
.	14	TRBV6-1	TRBJ1-5	ASSAAGGRSNQPQH
.	12	TRBV2	TRBJ1-1	ASERTGGNTEAF
.	12	TRBV5-6	TRBJ1-1	ASSLYVQYTEAF
.	12	TRBV4-3	TRBJ2-7	ASSQDPSSYEQY
.	14	TRBV4-1	TRBJ1-3	ASSLTGAFSGNTIY
.	14	TRBV6-1	TRBJ2-5	ASSAETSGREETQY
once	14	TRBV5-3	TRBJ2-5	ARSLEPGHLTETQY